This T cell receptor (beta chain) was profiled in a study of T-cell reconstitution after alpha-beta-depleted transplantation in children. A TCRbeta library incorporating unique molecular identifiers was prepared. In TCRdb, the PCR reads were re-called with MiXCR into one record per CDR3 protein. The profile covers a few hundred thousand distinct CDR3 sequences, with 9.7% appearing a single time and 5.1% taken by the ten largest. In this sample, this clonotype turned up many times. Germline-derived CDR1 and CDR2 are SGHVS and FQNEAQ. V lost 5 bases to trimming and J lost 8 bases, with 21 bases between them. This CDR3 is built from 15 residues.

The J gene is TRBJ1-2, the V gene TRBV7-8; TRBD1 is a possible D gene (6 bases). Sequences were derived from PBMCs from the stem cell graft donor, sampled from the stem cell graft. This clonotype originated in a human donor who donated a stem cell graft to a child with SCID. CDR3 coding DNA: TGTGCCAGCAGCCCAGTGGGGGTCGGCGGGGGCGGCTACACCTTC. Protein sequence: CASSPVGVGGGGYTF.